These 11 T cell receptor beta chains originate from one sample sequenced in a study of OX40 agonist ivuxolimab in advanced cancers. The protocol was immunoSEQ multiplex PCR, while the TCRdb copy is restricted to in-frame clones and leaves out a portion. The sample consists of 25,000 to 35,000 clones, about four fifths of them appearing once. Sequences were derived from CD4+ or CD8+ T cells sorted from blood, sampled in a trial of the OX40 agonist ivuxolimab. The receptors shown here come from an adult with an advanced solid tumor such as melanoma, head and neck, liver or kidney cancer.

A single count supports this clone. The rearrangement uses TRBV7-9 and TRBJ2-1, with unresolved D. Germline V lookup: CDR1 SEHNR, CDR2 FQNEAQ (reference sequence). Trimming removed 6 bases at V and 4 bases at J, with 7 bases between. The CDR3 has 12 amino acids. In DNA, the CDR3 is TGTGCCAGCAGACTCCAGTACAATGAGCAGTTCTTC. This encodes CASRLQYNEQFF. Supplemented by reference TRBV7-9 and TRBJ2-1, the full variable domain reads DTGVSQNPRHKITKRGQNVTFRCDPISEHNRLYWYRQTLGQGPEFLTYFQNEAQLEKSRLLSDRFSAERPKGSFSTLEIQRTEQGDSAMYLCASRLQYNEQFFGPGTRLTVL.

The rearrangement joins TRBV2 to TRBJ1-5; maybe TRBD1 (5 bases). Trimming removed 3 bases at V and 4 bases at J, with 22 bases between. This CDR3 has 18 residues. The germline V gene has CDR1 SNHLY and CDR2 FYNNEI. The CDR3 DNA reads TGTGCCAGCAGTGAGGAGGGGAAAGGGTGGTTGGAGAATCAGCCCCAGCATTTT. Translating it yields CASSEEGKGWLENQPQHF.

This rearrangement joins TRBV9 to TRBJ2-2; D is ambiguous. The CDR3 covers 13 residues. Trimming shortened V by 3 bases and J by 6 bases, and 9 bases separated the two germline ends. The germline gives CDR1 SGDLS, CDR2 YYNGEE. This CDR3 is CASSELASGELFF. For the CDR3, the DNA is TGTGCCAGCAGCGAATTAGCTTCCGGGGAGCTGTTTTTT.

This clone was detected only once. The V gene is TRBV30, the J gene TRBJ2-3, with 9 positions matching TRBD2. CDR1 and CDR2 (germline): GTSNPN, SVGIG (reference sequence). V shed 3 bases and J 3 bases; nucleotides not matched to a gene: 7. The CDR3 totals 15 residues. The CDR3, as DNA: TGTGCCTGGAGCTGGGGGCTAGCGGGGACAGATACGCAGTATTTT. As protein: CAWSWGLAGTDTQYF.

The V gene is TRBV13, the J gene TRBJ2-5, with TRBD2 as a possible D gene (7 bases). Trimming took off 5 bases at V and 5 bases at J, with 18 bases between the two ends. Germline V gene data show CDR1 as PRHDT and CDR2 as FYEKMQ (reference sequence). There are 15 residues in the CDR3. The CDR3 DNA reads TGTGCCAGCAGCCTGGGGGGGCCCTTTTGGGAGACCCAGTACTTC. Translated: CASSLGGPFWETQYF.

The CDR3 region is CASSEVREAKNIQYF. CDR3 DNA sequence: TGTGCCAGCAGTGAGGTCAGGGAAGCCAAAAACATTCAGTACTTC. The rearrangement links TRBV2 to TRBJ2-4; D possibly corresponds to TRBD1 (5 bases). The CDR3 length is 15 residues. The V end was cut by 3 bases, the J end by 0 bases, with 9 bases between. CDR1 and CDR2 (germline): SNHLY, FYNNEI.

The rearrangement links TRBV6-4 to TRBJ2-3; TRBD2 agrees at 9 bases. Trimming removed 3 bases from V and 2 bases from J; junction bases left unmatched: 6. CDR1 and CDR2 from the germline V gene are MRHNA and SNTAGT. The CDR3 extends over 16 amino acids. The CDR3 DNA reads as TGTGCCAGCAGTGAGGATAGCGGGGGATCCACAGATACGCAGTATTTT. Protein: CASSEDSGGSTDTQYF.

The J gene is TRBJ1-2, the V gene TRBV4-1, with TRBD1 matching 9 bases. This CDR3 comprises 15 residues. CDR1 and CDR2 from the germline V gene are MGHRA and YSYEKL. Trimming at V came to 3 bases and at J to 3 bases, leaving 5 bases not matched to a gene. This chain's CDR3 is CASSQTGQGDYGYTF. Written as DNA, the CDR3 is TGCGCCAGCAGCCAGACGGGACAGGGCGACTATGGCTACACCTTC.

The V gene is TRBV29-1, the J gene TRBJ1-2; the D gene is possibly TRBD1 (5 bases). Germline lookup yields CDR1 SQVTM and CDR2 ANQGSEA. V lost 6 bases and J lost 4, with 12 bases in between. The CDR3 spans 12 residues. Written as DNA, the CDR3 is TGCAGCGTCGACCAGGGTGTCTATGGCTACACCTTC. Translated, it gives CSVDQGVYGYTF.

V usage is TRBV7-6 and J usage is TRBJ2-7; the match to TRBD2 covers 15 bases. The germline V gene encodes CDR1 SGHVS and CDR2 FNYEAQ. With V trimmed by 5 bases and J by 2 bases, 4 bases remained unmatched. This CDR3 spans 16 amino acids. The DNA for the CDR3 is TGTGCCAGCAGCGACGGACTAGCGGGAGGGACCTACGAGCAGTACTTC. Amino acids: CASSDGLAGGTYEQYF.

The V and J genes are TRBV7-8 and TRBJ2-1; D is perhaps TRBD1 (5 bases). The germline V and J ends were trimmed by 4 bases and 4 bases, with 14 bases remaining between them. Germline assignment: CDR1 SGHVS and CDR2 FQNEAQ. The CDR3 extends over 15 amino acids. CDR3 protein: CASSSRTPGYNEQFF. CDR3 nucleotide sequence: TGTGCCAGCAGCTCAAGGACACCAGGATACAATGAGCAGTTCTTC.